The 10 T cell receptor beta chains reported below all come from one sample, sequenced in a study of blood T cell repertoires in COVID-19. Profiled with immunoSEQ multiplex PCR; TCRdb holds only in-frame clones, not every one. This sample has a few hundred thousand clones, with 80% to 85% found just once. The sequenced sample consisted of peripheral blood. All receptors derive from a woman between 18 and 29 years old with acute or convalescent COVID-19.

This chain links TRBV12-3 or TRBV12-4 with TRBJ1-4; D ambiguous. The CDR3 has 12 residues. The ends were cut back, 3 bases at V and 7 bases at J, with 6 bases in the middle. CDR3 nucleotide sequence: TGTGCCAGCAGTTTGGAGGGTGAAAAACTGTTTTTT. Translated, it gives CASSLEGEKLFF.

V gene TRBV4-3 combines with J gene TRBJ2-7; D remains ambiguous. Germline CDR1 is LGHNA and CDR2 is YSLEER. Trimming shortened V by 1 base and J by 8 bases, and 21 bases separated the two germline ends. This CDR3 spans 16 amino acids. CDR3 region: CASSQGAANDPTQQYF. In DNA form, the CDR3 reads TGCGCCAGCAGCCAAGGGGCTGCCAATGATCCTACGCAGCAGTACTTC.

CDR3 loop: CASSYSGGQGLGKLFF. The CDR3 nucleotides are TGTGCCAGCAGTTACTCGGGGGGACAGGGCCTTGGAAAACTGTTTTTT. The J gene is TRBJ1-4, the V gene TRBV6-5; 9 bases fit TRBD1. The germline CDR1 and CDR2 sequences are MNHEY and SVGAGI. This CDR3 spans 16 amino acids. The ends lost 0 bases at V and 10 bases at J; junction bases unmatched: 9.

The chain has TRBV9 and TRBJ2-3; D is possibly TRBD2 (6 bases). This CDR3 comprises 15 residues. Germline-derived CDR1 and CDR2 are SGDLS and YYNGEE. The ends were cut back, 0 bases at V and 4 bases at J, with 12 bases in the middle. Here the CDR3 DNA reads TGTGCCAGCAGCGTAGCTGGGGGGATCTCAGATACGCAGTATTTT. It yields the protein CASSVAGGISDTQYF. Combining the CDR3 with reference TRBV9 and TRBJ2-3 gives the whole variable domain DSGVTQTPKHLITATGQRVTLRCSPRSGDLSVYWYQQSLDQGLQFLIQYYNGEERAKGNILERFSAQQFPDLHSELNLSSLELGDSALYFCASSVAGGISDTQYFGPGTRLTVL.

The gene calls are TRBV13 and TRBJ2-2; TRBD2 agrees at 8 bases. CDR1 PRHDT and CDR2 FYEKMQ come from the germline V gene (reference sequence). The CDR3 spans 17 residues. J lost 0 bases, V lost 4 bases, and 7 bases had no gene match. For the CDR3, the DNA is TGTGCCAGCAGCTCCCTTAGCGGGGAAGCGAACACCGGGGAGCTGTTTTTT. Amino acids: CASSSLSGEANTGELFF. Combining the CDR3 with reference TRBV13 and TRBJ2-2 gives the whole variable domain AAGVIQSPRHLIKEKRETATLKCYPIPRHDTVYWYQQGPGQDPQFLISFYEKMQSDKGSIPDRFSAQQFSDYHSELNMSSLELGDSALYFCASSSLSGEANTGELFFGEGSRLTVL.

The chain recombines TRBV5-1 with TRBJ2-2; D is unresolved. Germline V gene data show CDR1 as SGHRS and CDR2 as YFSETQ. Trimming left V 4 bases short and J 5 bases short, with 3 bases between. CDR3 length: 11 amino acids. In nucleotides, the CDR3 is TGCGCCAGCAGCGCGACCGGGGAGCTGTTTTTT. Its translation is CASSATGELFF.

CDR3 region: CASNPGLAATGELFF. CDR3 coding DNA: TGTGCCAGCAATCCGGGACTAGCGGCCACCGGGGAGCTGTTTTTT. V gene TRBV9 combines with J gene TRBJ2-2; 11 positions match TRBD2. The germline CDR1 and CDR2 sequences are SGDLS and YYNGEE. J was trimmed by 4 bases and V by 6 bases; bases with no gene match: 5. The CDR3 has 15 residues.

The rearrangement joins TRBV7-9 to TRBJ2-1; TRBD1 matches at 9 bases. V trimming: 11 bases; J trimming: 4 bases; junction bases outside the gene matches: 9. From germline, CDR1 is SEHNR and CDR2 FQNEAQ (reference sequence). There are 14 residues in the CDR3. In nucleotides, the CDR3 is TGTGCCGGTAACAGGGGGCTACGGTACAATGAGCAGTTCTTC. It translates to CAGNRGLRYNEQFF.

The rearrangement joins TRBV21-1 to TRBJ2-7; the D call of TRBD2 is as the table states it, not checked on the DNA. TRBV21-1 is a pseudogene locus. The CDR3 is made up of 15 amino acids. The CDR3 reads CASSKVSGSPYEQYF. The CDR3 nucleotides are TGTGCCAGCAGCAAAGTGAGCGGTTCACCATACGAGCAGTACTTC.

V and J are TRBV19 and TRBJ2-3; the match to TRBD1 covers 11 bases. This CDR3 is 16 amino acids long. J was trimmed by 5 bases and V by 4 bases; bases with no gene match: 8. The germline V gene has CDR1 LNHDA and CDR2 SQIVND (reference sequence). The CDR3: CASSTRDRGWGDTQYF. The CDR3 DNA reads as TGTGCCAGTAGTACCCGGGACAGGGGGTGGGGAGATACGCAGTATTTT.